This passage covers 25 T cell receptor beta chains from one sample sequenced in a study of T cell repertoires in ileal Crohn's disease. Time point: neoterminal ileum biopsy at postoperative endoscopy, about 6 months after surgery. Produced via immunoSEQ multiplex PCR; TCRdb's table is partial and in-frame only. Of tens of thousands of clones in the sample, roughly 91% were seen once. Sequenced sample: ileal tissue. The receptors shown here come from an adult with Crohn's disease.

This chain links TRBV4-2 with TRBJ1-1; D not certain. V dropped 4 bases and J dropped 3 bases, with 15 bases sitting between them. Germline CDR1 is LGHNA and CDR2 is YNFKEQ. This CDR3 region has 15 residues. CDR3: CASSPPFEVYTEAFF. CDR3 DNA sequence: TGTGCCAGCAGCCCCCCCTTTGAGGTGTACACTGAAGCTTTCTTT.

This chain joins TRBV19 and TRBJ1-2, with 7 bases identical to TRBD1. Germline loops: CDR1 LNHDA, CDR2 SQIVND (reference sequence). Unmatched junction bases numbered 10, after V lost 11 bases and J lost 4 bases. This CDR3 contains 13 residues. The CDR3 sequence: CAVVQGSTYGYTF. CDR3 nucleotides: TGTGCCGTAGTACAGGGGAGTACCTATGGCTACACCTTC. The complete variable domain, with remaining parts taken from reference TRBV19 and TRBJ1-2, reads DGGITQSPKYLFRKEGQNVTLSCEQNLNHDAMYWYRQDPGQGLRLIYYSQIVNDFQKGDIAEGYSVSREKKESFPLTVTSAQKNPTAFYLCAVVQGSTYGYTFGSGTRLTVV.

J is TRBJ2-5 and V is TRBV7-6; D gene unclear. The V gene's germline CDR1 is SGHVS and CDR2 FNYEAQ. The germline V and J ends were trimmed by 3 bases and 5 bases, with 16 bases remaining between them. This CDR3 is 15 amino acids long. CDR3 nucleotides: TGTGCCAGCAGCTTCTCTCTAGGCTCTAAGGAGACCCAGTACTTC. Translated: CASSFSLGSKETQYF.

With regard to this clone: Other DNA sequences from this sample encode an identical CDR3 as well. This chain's CDR3 is CASSSQGNEAFF. DNA for the CDR3: TGCGCCAGCAGCTCACAGGGAAATGAAGCTTTCTTT. The V call is TRBV5-1, the J call TRBJ1-1; a possible D gene is TRBD1 (6 bases). V shed 3 bases and J shed 7 bases, with 10 bases lying between them. The length of the CDR3 is 12 residues. Germline CDR1 and CDR2: SGHRS and YFSETQ.

CDR3 in DNA: TGTGCCAGCAGCTTATCCTCCGGCAATCAGCCCCAGCATTTT. This gives the protein CASSLSSGNQPQHF. J is TRBJ1-5 and V is TRBV7-2; D uncertain. Germline V gene sequence: CDR1 SGHTA, CDR2 FQGNSA. This CDR3 has 14 residues. Trimming removed 2 bases at V and 2 bases at J, with 7 bases between.

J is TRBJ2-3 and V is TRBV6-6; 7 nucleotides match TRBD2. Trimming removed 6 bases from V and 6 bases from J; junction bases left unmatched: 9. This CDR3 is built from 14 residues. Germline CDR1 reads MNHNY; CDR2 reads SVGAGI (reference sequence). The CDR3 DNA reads TGTGCCAGCAGGGGGGGAGGGGCGCGGGATACGCAGTATTTT. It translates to CASRGGGARDTQYF.

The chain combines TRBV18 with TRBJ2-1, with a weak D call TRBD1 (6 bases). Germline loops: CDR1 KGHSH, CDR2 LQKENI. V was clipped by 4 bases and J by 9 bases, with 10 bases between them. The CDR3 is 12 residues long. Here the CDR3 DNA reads TGTGCCAGCTCACTTACAGGGAGTGAGCAGTTCTTC. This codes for CASSLTGSEQFF.

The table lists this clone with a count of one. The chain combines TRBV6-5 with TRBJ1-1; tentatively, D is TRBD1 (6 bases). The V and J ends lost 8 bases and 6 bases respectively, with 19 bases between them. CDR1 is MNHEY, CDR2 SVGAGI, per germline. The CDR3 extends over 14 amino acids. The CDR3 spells CASDSERGFPEAFF. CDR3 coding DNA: TGTGCCAGCGATTCCGAGAGGGGGTTCCCTGAAGCTTTCTTT.

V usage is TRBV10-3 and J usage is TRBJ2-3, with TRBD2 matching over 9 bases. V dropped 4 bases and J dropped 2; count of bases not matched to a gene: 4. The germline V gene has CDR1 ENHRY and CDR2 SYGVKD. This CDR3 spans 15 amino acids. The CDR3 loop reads CAISVAGVSTDTQYF. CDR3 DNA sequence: TGTGCCATCAGTGTAGCGGGAGTGTCCACAGATACGCAGTATTTT.

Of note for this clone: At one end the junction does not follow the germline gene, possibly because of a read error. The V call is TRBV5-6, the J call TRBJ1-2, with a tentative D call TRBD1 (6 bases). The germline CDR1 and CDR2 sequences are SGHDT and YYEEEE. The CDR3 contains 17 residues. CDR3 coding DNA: TGTGCCAGCAGATTGGGACAACCCGGGGATAATAACTATGGCTACACCTTC. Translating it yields CASRLGQPGDNNYGYTF.

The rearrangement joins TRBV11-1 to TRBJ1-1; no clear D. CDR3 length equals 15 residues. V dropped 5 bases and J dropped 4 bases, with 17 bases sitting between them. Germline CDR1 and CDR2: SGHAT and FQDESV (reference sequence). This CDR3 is CASSPKESAGTEAFF. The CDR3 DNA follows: TGTGCCAGCAGCCCCAAGGAGTCGGCGGGCACTGAAGCTTTCTTT. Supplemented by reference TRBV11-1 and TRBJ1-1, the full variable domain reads EAEVAQSPRYKITEKSQAVAFWCDPISGHATLYWYRQILGQGPELLVQFQDESVVDDSQLPKDRFSAERLKGVDSTLKIQPAELGDSAMYLCASSPKESAGTEAFFGQGTRLTVV.

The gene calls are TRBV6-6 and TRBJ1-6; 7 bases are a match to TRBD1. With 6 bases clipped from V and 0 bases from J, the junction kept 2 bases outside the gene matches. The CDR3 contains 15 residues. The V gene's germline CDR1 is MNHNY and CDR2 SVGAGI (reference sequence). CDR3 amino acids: CASSRDSSYNSPLHF. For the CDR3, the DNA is TGTGCCAGCAGCCGGGACAGCTCCTATAATTCACCCCTCCACTTT.

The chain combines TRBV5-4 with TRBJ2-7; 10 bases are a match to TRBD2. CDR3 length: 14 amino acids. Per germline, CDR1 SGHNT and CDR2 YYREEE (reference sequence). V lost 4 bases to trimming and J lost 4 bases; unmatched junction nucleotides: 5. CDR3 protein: CASSRSSGGYEQYV. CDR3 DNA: TGTGCCAGCAGCCGTAGTAGCGGGGGGTACGAGCAGTACGTC.

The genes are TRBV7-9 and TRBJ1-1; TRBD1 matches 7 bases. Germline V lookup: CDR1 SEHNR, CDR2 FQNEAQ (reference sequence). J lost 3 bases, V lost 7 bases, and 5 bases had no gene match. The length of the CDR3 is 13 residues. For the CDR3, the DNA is TGTGCCAGCACCGACCAGGGGGACACTGAAGCTTTCTTT. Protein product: CASTDQGDTEAFF. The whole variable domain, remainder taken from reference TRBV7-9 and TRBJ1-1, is DTGVSQNPRHKITKRGQNVTFRCDPISEHNRLYWYRQTLGQGPEFLTYFQNEAQLEKSRLLSDRFSAERPKGSFSTLEIQRTEQGDSAMYLCASTDQGDTEAFFGQGTRLTVV.

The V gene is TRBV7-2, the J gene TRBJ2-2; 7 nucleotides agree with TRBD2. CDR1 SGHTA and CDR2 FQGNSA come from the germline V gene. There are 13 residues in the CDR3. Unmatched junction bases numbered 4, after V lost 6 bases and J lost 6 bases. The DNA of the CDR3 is TGTGCCAGCAGGGCGGGAGTTTCCGGGGAGCTGTTTTTT. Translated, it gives CASRAGVSGELFF.

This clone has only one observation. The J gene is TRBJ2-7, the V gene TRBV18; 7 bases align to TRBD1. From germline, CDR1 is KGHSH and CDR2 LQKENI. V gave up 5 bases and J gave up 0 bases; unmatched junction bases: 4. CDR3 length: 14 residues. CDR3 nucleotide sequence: TGTGCCAGCTCAAGCCGGGACAGCTCCTACGAGCAGTACTTC. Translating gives CASSSRDSSYEQYF.

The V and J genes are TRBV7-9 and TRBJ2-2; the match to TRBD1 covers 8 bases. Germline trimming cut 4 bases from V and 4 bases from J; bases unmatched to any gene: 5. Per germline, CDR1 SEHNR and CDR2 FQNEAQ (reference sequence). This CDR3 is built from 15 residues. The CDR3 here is CASSSWTGSTGELFF. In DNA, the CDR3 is TGTGCCAGCAGCTCTTGGACAGGGAGCACCGGGGAGCTGTTTTTT.

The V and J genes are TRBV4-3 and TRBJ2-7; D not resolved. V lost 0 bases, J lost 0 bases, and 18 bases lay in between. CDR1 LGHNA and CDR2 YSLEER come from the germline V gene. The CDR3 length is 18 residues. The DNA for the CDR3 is TGCGCCAGCAGCCAAGAGTTTTTTGGCCAGACAAGCTCCTACGAGCAGTACTTC. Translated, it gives CASSQEFFGQTSSYEQYF.

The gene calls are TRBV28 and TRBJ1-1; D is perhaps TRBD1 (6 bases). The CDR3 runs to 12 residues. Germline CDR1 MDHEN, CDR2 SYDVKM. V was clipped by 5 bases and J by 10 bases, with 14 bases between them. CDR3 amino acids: CASSTPQGRAFF. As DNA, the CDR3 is TGTGCCAGCAGTACACCACAGGGACGAGCTTTCTTT.

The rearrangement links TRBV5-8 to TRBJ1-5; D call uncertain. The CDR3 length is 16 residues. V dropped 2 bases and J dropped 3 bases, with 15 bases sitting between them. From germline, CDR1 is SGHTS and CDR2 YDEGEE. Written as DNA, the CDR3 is TGTGCCAGCAGCTTACAACTGCAGGTCCCCAATCAGCCCCAGCATTTT. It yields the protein CASSLQLQVPNQPQHF.

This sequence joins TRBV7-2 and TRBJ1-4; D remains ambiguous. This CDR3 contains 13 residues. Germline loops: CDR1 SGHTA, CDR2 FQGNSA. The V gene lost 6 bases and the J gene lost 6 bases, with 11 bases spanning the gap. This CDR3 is CASSSSPDEKLFF. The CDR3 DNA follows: TGTGCCAGCAGTAGCTCCCCGGATGAAAAACTGTTTTTT.

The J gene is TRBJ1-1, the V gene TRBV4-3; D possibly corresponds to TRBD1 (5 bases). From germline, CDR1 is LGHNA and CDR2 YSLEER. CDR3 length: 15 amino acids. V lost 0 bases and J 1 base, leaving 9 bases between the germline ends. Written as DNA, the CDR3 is TGCGCCAGCAGCCAAGAGGGGGAGGCGAACACTGAAGCTTTCTTT. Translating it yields CASSQEGEANTEAFF.

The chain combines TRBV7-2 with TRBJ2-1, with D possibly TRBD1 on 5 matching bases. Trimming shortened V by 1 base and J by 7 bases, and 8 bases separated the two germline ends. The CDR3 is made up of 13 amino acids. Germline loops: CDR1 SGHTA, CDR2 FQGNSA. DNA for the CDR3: TGTGCCAGCAGCTTAGGGGGCGGAAATGAGCAGTTCTTC. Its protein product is CASSLGGGNEQFF.

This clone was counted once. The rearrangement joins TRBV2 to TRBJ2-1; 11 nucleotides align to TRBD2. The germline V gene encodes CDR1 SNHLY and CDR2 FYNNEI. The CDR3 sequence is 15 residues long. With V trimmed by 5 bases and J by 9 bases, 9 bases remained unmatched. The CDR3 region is CASSLGGLAVFEQFF. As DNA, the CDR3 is TGTGCCAGCAGTTTGGGGGGACTAGCGGTTTTTGAGCAGTTCTTC.

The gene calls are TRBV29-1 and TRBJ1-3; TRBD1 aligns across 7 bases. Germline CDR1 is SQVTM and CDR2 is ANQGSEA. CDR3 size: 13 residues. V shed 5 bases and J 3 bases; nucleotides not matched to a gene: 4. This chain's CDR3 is CSVSDRDGNTIYF. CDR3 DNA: TGCAGCGTTTCTGACAGGGATGGAAACACCATATATTTT.